The 26 T cell receptor beta chains below all came from one sample that was sequenced in a study of T-cell reconstitution after alpha-beta-depleted transplantation in children. During its preparation, the TCRbeta library received unique molecular identifiers. TCRdb processed the PCR reads anew with MiXCR; each CDR3 protein has one entry. The table lists around 800,000 distinct CDR3 sequences, around 17% of them singletons. The sample here was PBMCs, mostly from graft donor cells, taken 360 days after TCRalphabeta/CD19-depleted stem cell transplant. All receptors derive from a male patient aged 10 to 17 who had a stem cell transplant for acute lymphoblastic leukemia, so the T cells may come from the graft donor.

There are a few counts of this clonotype. CDR3 loop: CASSPWAGLYQETQYF. CDR3 bases: TGTGCCAGCTCACCTTGGGCAGGCCTTTACCAAGAGACCCAGTACTTC. The V gene is TRBV6-1, the J gene TRBJ2-5; D unclear. This CDR3 comprises 16 residues. V lost 8 bases, J lost 0 bases, and 19 bases lay in between. The germline gives CDR1 MNHNS, CDR2 SASEGT.

This clonotype was picked up one time. This chain uses TRBV7-3 with TRBJ2-1; the match to TRBD2 covers 9 bases. Germline assignment: CDR1 SGHTA and CDR2 FQGTGA. J was trimmed by 6 bases and V by 2 bases; bases with no gene match: 5. This CDR3 has 15 amino acids. CDR3 nucleotides: TGTGCCAGCAGCTTAGAAGCGGGAGGAGCCAATGAGCAGTTCTTC. Amino acid sequence: CASSLEAGGANEQFF.

This clonotype was counted ten times or more. This chain joins TRBV10-1 and TRBJ2-1; 9 bases are a match to TRBD1. CDR3 length: 12 residues. From germline, CDR1 is WNHNN and CDR2 SYGVQD (reference sequence). V was pared by 10 bases and J by 10 bases, with 8 bases of the junction left unmatched. CDR3 nucleotides: TGCGCCACCCGGGACAGGGTGGGCGAGCAGTTCTTC. Translated, it gives CATRDRVGEQFF.

V is TRBV9 and J is TRBJ2-5, with D unclear. Trimming removed 2 bases at V and 2 bases at J, with 16 bases between. The CDR3 consists of 16 residues. The germline gives CDR1 SGDLS, CDR2 YYNGEE. CDR3 nucleotide sequence: TGTGCCAGCAGCGTTCACGGTGGGTCTGGTCAAGAGACCCAGTACTTC. This translates into CASSVHGGSGQETQYF.

V gene TRBV4-1 combines with J gene TRBJ2-5; perhaps D is TRBD1 or TRBD2 (6 bases each). Trimming removed 0 bases at V and 5 bases at J, with 19 bases between. Per germline, CDR1 MGHRA and CDR2 YSYEKL. This CDR3 is built from 17 residues. DNA of the CDR3: TGCGCCAGCAGCCAAGAGGCGGGCGAGCTAGGGGGGGAGACCCAGTACTTC. Protein: CASSQEAGELGGETQYF.

This rearrangement joins TRBV5-1 to TRBJ2-7, with D possibly matching TRBD1 (6 bases). With 0 bases removed from V and 6 bases from J, the gap between germline ends came to 16 bases. The CDR3 totals 15 residues. CDR1 is SGHRS and CDR2 is YFSETQ in the germline V gene. The CDR3 nucleotides read TGCGCCAGCAGCTTGGAGGGCAGGGGCCCCTTCGAGCAGTACTTC. This translates into CASSLEGRGPFEQYF.

This clonotype is a singleton in its sample. The chain joins TRBV19 to TRBJ2-2; no firm D call. This CDR3 has 14 residues. Germline lookup yields CDR1 LNHDA and CDR2 SQIVND (reference sequence). Trimming pared 1 base from V and 4 bases from J, leaving 7 bases between. For the CDR3, the DNA is TGTGCCAGTAGTATAGCACCCTTCACCGGGGAGCTGTTTTTT. Encoded protein: CASSIAPFTGELFF.

The chain combines TRBV7-3 with TRBJ2-1; D gene unclear. CDR3 length: 14 amino acids. Germline V lookup: CDR1 SGHTA, CDR2 FQGTGA. The germline V and J ends were trimmed by 5 bases and 6 bases, with 14 bases remaining between them. The CDR3 region is CASSPKGLVNEQFF. CDR3 in DNA: TGTGCCAGCAGCCCCAAAGGGCTAGTCAATGAGCAGTTCTTC.

This clonotype was picked up many times. The CDR3 here is CASRLTLTNTEAFF. In DNA form, the CDR3 reads TGTGCCAGCCGGCTGACACTCACGAACACTGAAGCTTTCTTT. This rearrangement joins TRBV11-2 to TRBJ1-1; no clear D gene. Between the trimmed V and J ends, which lost 8 bases and 1 base, there was a span of 14 bases. The CDR3 totals 14 residues. CDR1 and CDR2 from the germline V gene are SGHAT and FQNNGV. Complete variable domain (other parts from reference TRBV11-2 and TRBJ1-1): EAGVAQSPRYKIIEKRQSVAFWCNPISGHATLYWYQQILGQGPKLLIQFQNNGVVDDSQLPKDRFSAERLKGVDSTLKIQPAKLEDSAVYLCASRLTLTNTEAFFGQGTRLTVV.

This clonotype was seen a few times. This sequence joins TRBV4-2 and TRBJ2-2; possible D gene TRBD2, 5 bases. V shed 0 bases and J shed 7 bases, with 21 bases lying between them. Germline loops: CDR1 LGHNA, CDR2 YNFKEQ. There are 18 residues in the CDR3. CDR3 DNA: TGTGCCAGCAGCCAAGATCTTCGGCGACTATACGACCGCGGGGAGCTGTTTTTT. This codes for CASSQDLRRLYDRGELFF.

This clonotype was seen a few times. The chain carries TRBV15 and TRBJ1-5, with unresolved D. V was pared by 3 bases and J by 1 base, with 10 bases between. Per the germline V gene, CDR1 is LNHNV and CDR2 is YYDKDF (reference sequence). CDR3 size: 15 residues. Written as DNA, the CDR3 is TGTGCCACCAGCAGTAACCCTAGGAGCAATCAGCCCCAGCATTTT. This encodes CATSSNPRSNQPQHF.

The chain uses TRBV7-3 and TRBJ2-1, with D perhaps matching TRBD2 (6 bases). The CDR3 length is 15 residues. Trimming cost V 2 bases and J 2 bases, with 10 bases left between them. The V gene's germline CDR1 is SGHTA and CDR2 FQGTGA. The CDR3: CASSLGGIAYNEQFF. The CDR3 bases are TGTGCCAGCAGCTTAGGCGGGATTGCCTACAATGAGCAGTTCTTC.

The rearrangement joins TRBV12-3 or TRBV12-4 to TRBJ2-1; 7 bases fit TRBD1. V was clipped by 6 bases and J by 0 bases; unmatched bases: 8. The CDR3 loop spans 16 amino acids. In nucleotides, the CDR3 is TGTGCCAGCAGATCACAGGGGTCTAGCTCCTACAATGAGCAGTTCTTC. Translating it yields CASRSQGSSSYNEQFF.

This clonotype came up a few times. This chain uses TRBV28 with TRBJ2-7, with D perhaps assigned TRBD1 or TRBD2 (5 bases each). Germline V lookup: CDR1 MDHEN, CDR2 SYDVKM. V gave up 3 bases and J gave up 3 bases, with 12 bases separating them. This CDR3 region has 14 residues. The CDR3 here is CASSFWDGNYEQYF. The CDR3 nucleotides read TGTGCCAGCAGTTTCTGGGACGGTAACTACGAGCAGTACTTC.

This clonotype occurred a few times. In nucleotides, the CDR3 is TGTGCCAGCAGCTTGGAAGGGACAGGGGGGAACATTCAGTACTTC. It encodes CASSLEGTGGNIQYF. This chain connects TRBV5-6 to TRBJ2-4; TRBD1 agrees at 11 bases. The CDR3 length is 15 residues. Germline trimming cut 0 bases from V and 7 bases from J; bases unmatched to any gene: 3. Germline values: CDR1 SGHDT, CDR2 YYEEEE.

Many counts were recorded for this clonotype. This sequence joins TRBV4-1 and TRBJ2-1; 9 bases are shared with TRBD1. Germline CDR1 is MGHRA and CDR2 is YSYEKL. With V trimmed by 1 base and J by 8 bases, 9 bases remained unmatched. CDR3 length: 16 residues. CDR3 loop: CASSQVSGTGKDEQFF. The CDR3 DNA follows: TGCGCCAGCAGCCAAGTAAGTGGGACAGGGAAAGATGAGCAGTTCTTC.

This chain joins TRBV7-7 and TRBJ2-5; TRBD1 matches 7 bases. The CDR3 spans 15 residues. V dropped 5 bases and J dropped 5; count of bases not matched to a gene: 11. Looked up from germline, CDR1 is SSHAT and CDR2 is FNYEAQ (reference sequence). The CDR3 reads CASSLQTGSTETQYF. CDR3 DNA: TGTGCCAGCAGCCTCCAGACAGGGTCTACGGAGACCCAGTACTTC.

This clonotype has only a few counts. V usage is TRBV5-6 and J usage is TRBJ2-3; 8 bases line up with TRBD2. With V trimmed by 4 bases and J by 3 bases, 10 bases remained unmatched. Germline V CDR1 and CDR2: SGHDT, YYEEEE. The CDR3 covers 16 residues. The CDR3 sequence: CASSPFGTRRTDTQYF. CDR3 coding DNA: TGTGCCAGCAGCCCTTTCGGGACTAGGAGGACAGATACGCAGTATTTT.

This clonotype appeared many times. CDR3 loop: CASSIGQKRTEAFF. As DNA, the CDR3 is TGTGCCAGTAGTATTGGACAGAAGCGAACTGAAGCTTTCTTT. The chain has TRBV19 and TRBJ1-1; tentative D call: TRBD1 (6 bases). The germline V and J ends were trimmed by 3 bases and 5 bases, with 13 bases remaining between them. The germline gives CDR1 LNHDA, CDR2 SQIVND (reference sequence). The CDR3 length is 14 residues. Drawing the rest from reference TRBV19 and TRBJ1-1, the complete variable domain is DGGITQSPKYLFRKEGQNVTLSCEQNLNHDAMYWYRQDPGQGLRLIYYSQIVNDFQKGDIAEGYSVSREKKESFPLTVTSAQKNPTAFYLCASSIGQKRTEAFFGQGTRLTVV.

This clonotype occurred a few times. This chain links TRBV15 with TRBJ1-2; no clear D. This CDR3 is 14 amino acids long. The V gene lost 1 base and the J gene lost 3 bases, with 9 bases spanning the gap. Germline assignment: CDR1 LNHNV and CDR2 YYDKDF (reference sequence). The CDR3 sequence is CATSRVNSYYGYTF. The CDR3 nucleotides read TGTGCCACCAGCAGAGTTAACAGCTACTATGGCTACACCTTC.

Many counts were recorded for this clonotype. As DNA, the CDR3 is TGCAGCGTTGAAGATCGCTCATATCAAGAGACCCAGTACTTC. This sequence encodes CSVEDRSYQETQYF. The V call is TRBV29-1, the J call TRBJ2-5; D gene unclear. CDR1 SQVTM and CDR2 ANQGSEA come from the germline V gene. V dropped 0 bases and J dropped 2 bases, with 10 bases sitting between them. The CDR3 contains 14 residues. Together with reference TRBV29-1 and TRBJ2-5, the CDR3 gives the full variable domain: SAVISQKPSRDICQRGTSLTIQCQVDSQVTMMFWYRQQPGQSLTLIATANQGSEATYESGFVIDKFPISRPNLTFSTLTVSNMSPEDSSIYLCSVEDRSYQETQYFGPGTRLLVL.

In its sample, this clonotype was seen a few times. The chain carries TRBV5-1 and TRBJ2-7, with 7 bases identical to TRBD1. The CDR3 is 14 amino acids. Germline assignment: CDR1 SGHRS and CDR2 YFSETQ. V lost 2 bases and J lost 5; bases outside the gene matches: 7. The CDR3 here is CASSLTGAWHEQYF. Written as DNA, the CDR3 is TGCGCCAGCAGCTTAACAGGGGCCTGGCACGAGCAGTACTTC.

This clonotype was seen a handful of times. This chain joins TRBV4-1 and TRBJ1-1, with D hard to call. Germline assignment: CDR1 MGHRA and CDR2 YSYEKL. This CDR3 region has 13 residues. V lost 1 base and J 6 bases, leaving 9 bases between the germline ends. The CDR3 region is CASSQGPWAEAFF. The CDR3 DNA sequence: TGCGCCAGCAGCCAAGGGCCGTGGGCTGAAGCTTTCTTT.

There are a few counts of this clonotype. The chain uses TRBV6-2 or TRBV6-3 and TRBJ2-1; D unclear. Germline CDR1 is MNHEY and CDR2 is SVGEGT. Trimming stripped 6 bases from V and 4 bases from J, with 13 bases between. CDR3 length: 14 amino acids. This chain's CDR3 is CASRPTQKYNEQFF. DNA of the CDR3: TGTGCCAGCAGACCAACCCAAAAATACAATGAGCAGTTCTTC.

This chain connects TRBV27 to TRBJ2-7, with 7 bases identical to TRBD2. CDR3 size: 17 residues. J lost 4 bases, V lost 2 bases, and 14 bases had no gene match. Looked up from germline, CDR1 is MNHEY and CDR2 is SMNVEV (reference sequence). The CDR3 nucleotides are TGTGCCAGCAGTTTAAGCGGGCCGGGGGGTTTTGCTTACGAGCAGTACTTC. It translates to CASSLSGPGGFAYEQYF.

This chain uses TRBV4-1 with TRBJ2-4, with 7 bases lining up with TRBD1. Germline CDR1 reads MGHRA; CDR2 reads YSYEKL. V lost 6 bases, J lost 7 bases, and 18 bases stayed unmatched. This CDR3 region has 17 residues. CDR3 DNA sequence: TGCGCCAGCAGACAGGGGAGAGGAGAACTTAATAGGAACATTCAGTACTTC. This codes for CASRQGRGELNRNIQYF.